This note documents a single T cell receptor (beta chain) sequence. This sample is drawn from a study of T cell responses to AZD1222 COVID-19 vaccine. Assay used: immunoSEQ multiplex PCR; TCRdb lists only in-frame clones, some missing. The sample shows around 160,000 clones, about nine tenths of them seen only once. This specimen was peripheral blood, taken on day 0 of AZD1222 vaccination. The TCR sequence derives from an adult in good health.

CDR3 bases: TGTGCCAGCAGTTCCCTCCTGACAGGGGTGGGTGGCTACACCTTC. Protein: CASSSLLTGVGGYTF. The V call is TRBV28, the J call TRBJ1-2; TRBD1 aligns across 8 bases. CDR1 is MDHEN, CDR2 SYDVKM, per germline. V was pared by 4 bases and J by 7 bases, with 11 bases of the junction left unmatched. CDR3 length equals 15 residues.